The clone carrying this TCR beta chain was picked up many times. Its antigen is not identified. The library protocol tagged individual cDNA molecules with unique molecular identifiers. In TCRdb, the 5' RACE reads were re-called with MiXCR into one record per CDR3 protein. The sample consists of 27,000 or so distinct CDR3 sequences, under 5% of them appearing once. The CDR3 sequence is 12 residues long. CDR1 and CDR2 (germline): SGHTA, FQGNSA. V was cut by 4 bases and J by 9 bases, with 10 bases left in between. The data belong to a study of early T cells in non-severe SARS-CoV-2 infection. Study-wide context: Bulk RNA taken from unsorted whole blood was sequenced, leaving chains unpaired. General study results and limits: Matching with VDJdb favored anti-spike CD8 responses (missing private and CD4 specificities).

This TCR came from an adult who was a healthcare worker with PCR-confirmed SARS-CoV-2 infection or an uninfected control (not recorded which). The rearrangement joins TRBV7-2 to TRBJ2-1; unclear D gene. Material for sequencing was whole blood. CDR3 sequence reads: CASSSFSGEQFF. The CDR3 nucleotides read TGTGCCAGCAGCTCCTTCTCCGGTGAGCAGTTCTTC.